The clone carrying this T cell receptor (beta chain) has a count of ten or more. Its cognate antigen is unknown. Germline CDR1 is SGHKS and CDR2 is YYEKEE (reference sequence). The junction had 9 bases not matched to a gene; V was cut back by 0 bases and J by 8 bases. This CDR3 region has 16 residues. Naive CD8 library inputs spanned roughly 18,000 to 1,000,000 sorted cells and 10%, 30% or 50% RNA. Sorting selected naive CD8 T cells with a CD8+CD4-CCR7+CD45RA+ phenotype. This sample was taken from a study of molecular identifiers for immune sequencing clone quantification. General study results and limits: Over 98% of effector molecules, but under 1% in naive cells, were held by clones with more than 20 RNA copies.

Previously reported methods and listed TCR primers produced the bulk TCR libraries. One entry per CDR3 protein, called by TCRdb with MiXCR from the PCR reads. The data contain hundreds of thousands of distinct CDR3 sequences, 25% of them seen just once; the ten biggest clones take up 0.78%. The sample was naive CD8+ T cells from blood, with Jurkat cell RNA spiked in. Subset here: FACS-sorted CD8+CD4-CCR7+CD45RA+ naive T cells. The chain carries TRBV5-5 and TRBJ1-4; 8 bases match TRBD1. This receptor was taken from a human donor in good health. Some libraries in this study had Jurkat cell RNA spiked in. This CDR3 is CASSLDQGATGEKLFF. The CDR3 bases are TGTGCCAGCAGCTTGGACCAGGGGGCGACGGGAGAAAAACTGTTTTTT.